Listed here are 14 T cell receptor beta chains from one sample, sequenced in a study of OX40 agonist ivuxolimab in advanced cancers. Clones were sequenced by immunoSEQ multiplex PCR, and TCRdb holds only the in-frame ones, with some missing. The repertoire holds some 80,000 clones, with more than 75% as singletons. The sequencing here drew on CD4+ or CD8+ T cells sorted from blood, taken in a trial of the OX40 agonist ivuxolimab. The receptors here all came from an adult with an advanced solid tumor such as melanoma, head and neck, liver or kidney cancer.

Only a few counts were recorded for this clone. The chain uses TRBV5-6 and TRBJ1-2; 8 bases are a match to TRBD1. Germline-derived CDR1 and CDR2 are SGHDT and YYEEEE. The J segment lost 7 bases and the V segment lost 3 bases, leaving 5 bases of the junction unmatched. This CDR3 region has 13 residues. This chain's CDR3 is CASSSTGAGGYTF. The CDR3 DNA reads as TGTGCCAGCAGCTCGACAGGGGCAGGTGGCTACACCTTC.

This rearrangement joins TRBV11-2 to TRBJ2-7, with no clear D. V shed 2 bases and J shed 2 bases, with 13 bases lying between them. The CDR3 length is 15 residues. Germline CDR1 SGHAT, CDR2 FQNNGV. The CDR3 loop reads CASSLKTGNTYEQYF. In nucleotides, the CDR3 is TGTGCCAGCAGCTTAAAGACGGGTAATACCTACGAGCAGTACTTC.

The chain uses TRBV5-1 and TRBJ2-5, with a tentative D call TRBD1 (5 bases). Germline V CDR1 and CDR2: SGHRS, YFSETQ. This CDR3 region has 16 residues. Trimming removed 0 bases from V and 3 bases from J, with 15 bases in between. The CDR3 bases are TGCGCCAGCAGCTTGGTTGGGGCTGGGATGGAAGAGACCCAGTACTTC. This gives the protein CASSLVGAGMEETQYF.

The rearrangement links TRBV30 to TRBJ1-5; D ambiguous. V gave up 6 bases and J gave up 5 bases, with 17 bases separating them. The CDR3 is 14 residues long. Germline V gene data show CDR1 as GTSNPN and CDR2 as SVGIG (reference sequence). CDR3: CACARGVGDQPQHF. In DNA form, the CDR3 reads TGTGCCTGTGCCCGGGGAGTTGGGGATCAGCCCCAGCATTTT.

The chain couples TRBV30 to TRBJ1-2; 7 bases match TRBD1. The V gene end was trimmed by 3 bases and the J gene end by 4 bases; junction bases not matched to a gene: 8. Germline-derived CDR1 and CDR2 are GTSNPN and SVGIG (reference sequence). This CDR3 contains 14 residues. CDR3 sequence reads: CAWSQDRAAYGYTF. In DNA form, the CDR3 reads TGTGCCTGGAGCCAAGACAGGGCAGCCTATGGCTACACCTTC. The whole variable domain, filled in from reference TRBV30 and TRBJ1-2, reads SQTIHQWPATLVQPVGSPLSLECTVEGTSNPNLYWYRQAAGRGLQLLFYSVGIGQISSEVPQNLSASRPQDRQFILSSKKLLLSDSGFYLCAWSQDRAAYGYTFGSGTRLTVV.

The chain recombines TRBV13 with TRBJ2-7; D might be TRBD2 (5 bases). Germline values: CDR1 PRHDT, CDR2 FYEKMQ (reference sequence). The CDR3 is made up of 15 amino acids. V was cut by 2 bases and J by 4 bases, with 15 bases left in between. CDR3 loop: CASSLTGGRAYEQYF. Written as DNA, the CDR3 is TGTGCCAGCAGCTTAACGGGCGGGCGCGCTTACGAGCAGTACTTC. The full variable domain, with the rest looked up from reference TRBV13 and TRBJ2-7, is AAGVIQSPRHLIKEKRETATLKCYPIPRHDTVYWYQQGPGQDPQFLISFYEKMQSDKGSIPDRFSAQQFSDYHSELNMSSLELGDSALYFCASSLTGGRAYEQYFGPGTRLTVT.

This sequence joins TRBV20-1 and TRBJ2-7; no reliable D call. This CDR3 is 11 amino acids long. Germline V CDR1 and CDR2: DFQATT, SNEGSKA (reference sequence). Trimming cost V 3 bases and J 1 base, with 4 bases left between them. The CDR3 reads CSASASYEQYF. CDR3 sequence (DNA): TGCAGTGCTAGTGCTTCCTACGAGCAGTACTTC.

The chain carries TRBV21-1 and TRBJ2-3; the table names TRBD2, a call not compared with the DNA. TRBV21-1 is assigned pseudogene status. This CDR3 has 18 residues. The DNA of the CDR3 is TGTGCCAGCAGCAAAGTTAGCGGGGAGCTCTTTAGCACAGATACGCAGTATTTT. Protein product: CASSKVSGELFSTDTQYF.

The genes are TRBV7-8 and TRBJ1-1; 8 nucleotides match TRBD1. Germline V gene lookup returns CDR1 SGHVS and CDR2 FQNEAQ. V was clipped by 1 base and J by 0 bases; unmatched bases: 7. The length of the CDR3 is 17 residues. The CDR3 DNA is TGTGCCAGCAGCTTAGTGTTTCCAGGGGGCTTGAACACTGAAGCTTTCTTT. Protein: CASSLVFPGGLNTEAFF.

The rearrangement links TRBV7-6 to TRBJ1-3; D gene unclear. The CDR3 totals 15 residues. With 2 bases removed from V and 0 bases from J, the gap between germline ends came to 8 bases. Per the germline V gene, CDR1 is SGHVS and CDR2 is FNYEAQ. The CDR3 reads CASSLNSRSGNTIYF. CDR3 nucleotide sequence: TGTGCCAGCAGCTTAAACAGCCGCTCTGGAAACACCATATATTTT.

The V and J genes are TRBV5-4 and TRBJ1-6; 9 bases agree with TRBD1. V was clipped by 3 bases and J by 12 bases; unmatched bases: 10. The CDR3 loop spans 15 amino acids. Germline V gene lookup returns CDR1 SGHNT and CDR2 YYREEE (reference sequence). The CDR3 DNA reads as TGTGCCAGCAGCTGGAGAGGGACAGGGAGAGAACCCCTCCACTTT. This encodes CASSWRGTGREPLHF.

The DNA for the CDR3 is TGTGCCAGTAGTAATGAGGGGGCGAATCCCAACACCATATATTTT. The encoded protein is CASSNEGANPNTIYF. J is TRBJ1-3 and V is TRBV19; 7 bases are a match to TRBD1. The CDR3 loop spans 15 amino acids. The germline gives CDR1 LNHDA, CDR2 SQIVND (reference sequence). Losses at the gene ends were 4 bases for V and 7 bases for J; bases not matched to a gene: 10.

The rearrangement uses TRBV29-1 and TRBJ1-4; a weak D match, TRBD1 (5 bases). This CDR3 spans 14 amino acids. The V and J ends lost 5 bases and 8 bases respectively, with 18 bases between them. CDR1 and CDR2 (germline): SQVTM, ANQGSEA. CDR3: CSVHTGGVGEKLFF. CDR3 in DNA: TGCAGCGTTCATACAGGTGGGGTGGGAGAAAAACTGTTTTTT.

V is TRBV7-3 and J is TRBJ2-1; possible D gene TRBD2, 5 bases. The CDR3 is 15 residues long. The V gene's germline CDR1 is SGHTA and CDR2 FQGTGA. Between the trimmed V and J ends, which lost 2 bases and 2 bases, there was a span of 10 bases. In DNA form, the CDR3 reads TGTGCCAGCAGCTTATCAGCGGATACCTACAATGAGCAGTTCTTC. Protein: CASSLSADTYNEQFF. The entire variable domain, with the rest obtained from reference TRBV7-3 and TRBJ2-1, is as follows: GAGVSQTPSNKVTEKGKYVELRCDPISGHTALYWYRQSLGQGPEFLIYFQGTGAADDSGLPNDRFFAVRPEGSVSTLKIQRTERGDSAVYLCASSLSADTYNEQFFGPGTRLTVL.